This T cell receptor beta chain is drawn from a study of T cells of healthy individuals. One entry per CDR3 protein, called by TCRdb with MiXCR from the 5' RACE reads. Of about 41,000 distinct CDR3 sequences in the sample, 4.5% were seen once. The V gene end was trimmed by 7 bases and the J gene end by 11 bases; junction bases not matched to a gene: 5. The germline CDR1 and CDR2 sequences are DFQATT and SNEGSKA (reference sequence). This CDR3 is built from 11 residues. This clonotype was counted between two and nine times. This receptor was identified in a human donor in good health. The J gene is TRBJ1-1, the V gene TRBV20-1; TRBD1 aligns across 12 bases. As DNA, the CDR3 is TGCAGTGGGGACAGGGGGCCGGGGGCTTTCTTT. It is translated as CSGDRGPGAFF.